This TCR beta chain is drawn from a study of T cells and copy number aberrations in small-cell lung cancer. Study findings and constraints: Copy number aberration burden correlated negatively with tumor T-cell density, richness, clonality.

CDR3 length: 15 residues. CDR1 and CDR2 from the germline V gene are LNHNV and YYDKDF (reference sequence). Trimming left V 0 bases short and J 6 bases short, with 15 bases between. As for this clone: Its antigen remains unknown.

The repertoire was sequenced with immunoSEQ multiplex PCR; TCRdb's copy has only in-frame clones and lacks some. The table has about 450 clones, over 65% seen once. Donors had limited-stage small-cell lung cancer, resected between 2008 and 2020. All donors were smokers or heavy second-hand smokers. The J gene is TRBJ2-7, the V gene TRBV15; D is perhaps TRBD2 (7 bases). Material for sequencing was tumor tissue. This clonotype originated in a woman aged 55-69 years with small cell lung cancer. This chain's CDR3 is CATSRDRGGGGEQYF. The CDR3 nucleotides read TGTGCCACCAGCAGAGATCGCGGGGGCGGAGGCGAGCAGTACTTC.